This TCR beta chain was sequenced in a study of shared clonotypes between healthy human individuals. The study, taken as a whole, reports: On the whole, naive subsets had larger estimated richness than memory subsets had. Naive CD4 clonotypes were shared across a handful of donors at 5% to 6%.

In its sample, this clone was seen a few times. Its antigen is unidentified. The CDR3 has 14 amino acids. With 1 base removed from V and 2 bases from J, the gap between germline ends came to 9 bases. Germline values: CDR1 KGHSH, CDR2 LQKENI. Measured with immunoSEQ multiplex PCR; TCRdb has only the in-frame clones, and not every one. Counted here are over a million clones, approximately 80% occurring once; the ten biggest clones make up more than 0.5%. The chain is built from TRBV18 and TRBJ2-7, with a tentative D call TRBD1 (5 bases). This receptor was obtained from a man aged 18 to 30 in good health. Some clones in this sample may be carry-over from other donors' samples. The sequenced sample was memory CD4+ T cells from PBMCs. The subset was: CD45RA-negative fraction. This chain's CDR3 is CASSPRAGTYEQYF. For the CDR3, the DNA is TGTGCCAGCTCACCACGGGCAGGGACCTACGAGCAGTACTTC.